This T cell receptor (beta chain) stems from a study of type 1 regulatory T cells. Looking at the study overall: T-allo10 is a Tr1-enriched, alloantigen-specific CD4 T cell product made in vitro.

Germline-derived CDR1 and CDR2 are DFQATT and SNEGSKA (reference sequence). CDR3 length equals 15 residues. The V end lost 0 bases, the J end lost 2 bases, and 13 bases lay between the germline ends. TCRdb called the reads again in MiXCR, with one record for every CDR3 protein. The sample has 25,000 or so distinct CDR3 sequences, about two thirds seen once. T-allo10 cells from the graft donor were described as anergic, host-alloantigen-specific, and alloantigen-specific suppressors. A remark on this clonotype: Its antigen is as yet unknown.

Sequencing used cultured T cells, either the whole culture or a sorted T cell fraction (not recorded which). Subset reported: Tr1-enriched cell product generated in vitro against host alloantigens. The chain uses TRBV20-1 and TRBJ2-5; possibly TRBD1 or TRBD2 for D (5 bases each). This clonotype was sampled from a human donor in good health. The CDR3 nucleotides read TGCAGTGCTAGAGATTTTAATGGGGGACAAGAGACCCAGTACTTC. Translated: CSARDFNGGQETQYF.